The present T cell receptor (beta chain) was sequenced within a study of CD8 T cells in Susac syndrome. Blood CD8+ and CD4+ T cells underwent high-throughput TCR beta sequencing. Random hexamers were used to reverse transcribe roughly 0.45 to 1 ug of RNA. Amplification of TCR beta CDR3 by immunoSEQ multiplex PCR spanned 54 Vbeta and 13 Jbeta. TCRdb independently ran MiXCR on the immunoSEQ multiplex PCR reads; one entry per CDR3 protein. In the table there are roughly 250,000 distinct CDR3 sequences, roughly 95% of which are singletons. This clonotype was obtained from a human donor with Susac syndrome. Sequencing was done on a sample of CD4+ T cells from PBMCs.

The CDR3 DNA reads TGTGCCAGCAGTTCTAGACAGGGCAGACGGACACCGAATGAAAAACTGTTTTTT. Amino acids: CASSSRQGRRTPNEKLFF. The chain employs TRBV27 and TRBJ1-4; 7 nucleotides match TRBD1. The CDR3 has 18 residues. Germline values: CDR1 MNHEY, CDR2 SMNVEV (reference sequence). V shed 4 bases, J shed 5 bases, and the junction held 16 bases outside the gene matches. Using reference TRBV27 and TRBJ1-4 for the parts outside the CDR3, the full variable domain is EAQVTQNPRYLITVTGKKLTVTCSQNMNHEYMSWYRQDPGLGLRQIYYSMNVEVTDKGDVPEGYKVSRKEKRNFPLILESPSPNQTSLYFCASSSRQGRRTPNEKLFFGSGTQLSVL.